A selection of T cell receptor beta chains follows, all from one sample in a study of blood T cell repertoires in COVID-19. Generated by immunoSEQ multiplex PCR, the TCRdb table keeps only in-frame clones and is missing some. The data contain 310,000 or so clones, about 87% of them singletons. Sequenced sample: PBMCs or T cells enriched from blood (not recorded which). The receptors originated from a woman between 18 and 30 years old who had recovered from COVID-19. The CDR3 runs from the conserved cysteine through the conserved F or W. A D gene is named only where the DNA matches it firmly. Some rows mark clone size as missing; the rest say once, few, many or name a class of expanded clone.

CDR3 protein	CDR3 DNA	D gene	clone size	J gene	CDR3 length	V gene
CASSRAPEGANYGYTF	TGTGCCAGTAGTAGAGCACCCGAGGGGGCGAACTATGGCTACACCTTC	TRBD1	-	TRBJ1-2	16	TRBV19
CASSFPAGELFF	TGTGCCAGCAGTTTTCCGGCCGGGGAGCTGTTTTTT	-	-	TRBJ2-2	12	TRBV27
CASSRDSGNTIYF	TGTGCCAGCAGTCGAGACTCTGGAAACACCATATATTTT	-	-	TRBJ1-3	13	TRBV28
CASSSLEGQLNEKLFF	TGTGCCAGCAGTAGCCTTGAGGGACAGCTTAATGAAAAACTGTTTTTT	TRBD1	-	TRBJ1-4	16	TRBV2
CASNQGIVSYGYTF	TGTGCCAGCAACCAGGGGATCGTCAGCTATGGCTACACCTTC	-	-	TRBJ1-2	14	TRBV28
CSVARSAGAIYDTGELFF	TGCAGCGTTGCCCGCTCCGCAGGGGCGATTTACGACACCGGGGAGCTGTTTTTT	-	-	TRBJ2-2	18	TRBV29-1
CASSLRGHFYNEQFF	TGTGCCAGCAGCCTTCGGGGACATTTCTACAATGAGCAGTTCTTC	-	-	TRBJ2-1	15	TRBV5-6
CASSSPWASGGTGTQYF	TGTGCCAGCAGCTCTCCGTGGGCTAGCGGGGGGACCGGGACCCAGTACTTC	TRBD2	-	TRBJ2-5	17	TRBV7-2
CAISDSTGPLISGANVLTF	TGTGCCATCAGTGACTCGACAGGGCCCCTGATCTCTGGGGCCAACGTCCTGACTTTC	TRBD1	-	TRBJ2-6	19	TRBV10-3
CASSKLSRGRRLRFQPSAYGYTF	TGTGCCAGCAGCAAATTGTCGAGGGGGCGCCGTCTGCGATTCCAACCCTCCGCCTATGGCTACACCTTC	-	few	TRBJ1-2	23	TRBV21-1
CASRVTGPGHGYYEQYF	TGTGCCAGCAGGGTGACAGGGCCGGGACACGGGTACTACGAGCAGTACTTC	TRBD1	-	TRBJ2-7	17	TRBV28
CASSSGGNTIYF	TGTGCCAGCTCGAGCGGTGGAAACACCATATATTTT	-	many	TRBJ1-3	12	TRBV3-1/TRBV3-2
CASSLESGGYGYTF	TGTGCCAGCAGCTTAGAGTCCGGGGGCTATGGCTACACCTTC	-	-	TRBJ1-2	14	TRBV7-9
CASSNGQGASNQPQHF	TGTGCCAGTAGTAACGGACAGGGGGCGAGCAATCAGCCCCAGCATTTT	TRBD1	-	TRBJ1-5	16	TRBV19
CASSEEQGRTEAFF	TGTGCCAGCAGCGAAGAACAGGGTAGGACTGAAGCTTTCTTT	-	-	TRBJ1-1	14	TRBV4-2
CASLLRGLRYEQYF	TGTGCCAGCCTACTTCGGGGACTACGGTACGAGCAGTACTTC	TRBD2	-	TRBJ2-7	14	TRBV5-8
CASRSPGLEQFF	TGCGCCAGCCGAAGTCCGGGTCTAGAGCAGTTCTTC	-	once	TRBJ2-1	12	TRBV4-3
CASSLEGQTNNEQFF	TGTGCCAGCAGCTTAGAGGGACAGACTAACAATGAGCAGTTCTTC	TRBD1	once	TRBJ2-1	15	TRBV7-8
CASSLVRGQQVTEAFF	TGTGCCAGCAGCTTAGTTAGGGGACAGCAAGTCACTGAAGCTTTCTTT	TRBD1	once	TRBJ1-1	16	TRBV7-2
CASSLRRTGDGNEQFF	TGTGCCAGCAGTTTACGTAGGACAGGGGATGGGAATGAGCAGTTCTTC	TRBD1	-	TRBJ2-1	16	TRBV27
CASSLDISYEQYF	TGTGCCAGCAGCTTAGACATTTCCTACGAGCAGTACTTC	-	few	TRBJ2-7	13	TRBV7-9
CASSQHPYNEQFF	TGTGCCAGCAGCCAACACCCCTACAATGAGCAGTTCTTC	-	-	TRBJ2-1	13	TRBV11-2
CASSAPRAEISSYGYTF	TGTGCCAGCAGCGCCCCGCGGGCGGAAATTAGTAGCTATGGCTACACCTTC	-	-	TRBJ1-2	17	TRBV3-1/TRBV3-2
CASSYSQGPNEKLFF	TGTGCCAGCAGTTACTCGCAGGGTCCTAATGAAAAACTGTTTTTT	-	few	TRBJ1-4	15	TRBV6-5
CASSTSRFEAFF	TGTGCCAGCAGCACGTCTCGGTTTGAAGCTTTCTTT	-	-	TRBJ1-1	12	TRBV7-3
CASRGTGAEALSPWRYF	TGTGCCAGTAGAGGGACAGGGGCAGAGGCTTTGTCACCTTGGCGGTACTTC	TRBD1	-	TRBJ2-7	17	TRBV19
CAYRDRPYEKLFF	TGTGCCTACCGGGACAGGCCTTATGAAAAACTGTTTTTT	TRBD1	-	TRBJ1-4	13	TRBV30
CASSGNSGASFQETQYF	TGTGCCAGCAGTGGGAATAGCGGGGCTAGCTTCCAAGAGACCCAGTACTTC	TRBD2	-	TRBJ2-5	17	TRBV25-1
CASSQTGRNTEAFF	TGCGCCAGCAGCCAGACAGGGAGGAACACTGAAGCTTTCTTT	TRBD1	-	TRBJ1-1	14	TRBV4-3
CASSRSGGRGYEQYF	TGTGCCAGCAGCCGTTCGGGGGGGAGAGGCTACGAGCAGTACTTC	TRBD2	once	TRBJ2-7	15	TRBV2
CASSEGVGTAGNTEAFF	TGTGCCAGCAGTGAAGGCGTGGGGACAGCGGGGAACACTGAAGCTTTCTTT	TRBD1	-	TRBJ1-1	17	TRBV25-1
CAISAGERARYTDTQYF	TGTGCCATCAGTGCTGGGGAGCGGGCGCGCTACACAGATACGCAGTATTTT	-	-	TRBJ2-3	17	TRBV10-3
CASSSLPGQGIGQYF	TGTGCCAGCAGTTCCCTTCCGGGACAGGGGATTGGGCAGTACTTC	TRBD1	-	TRBJ2-7	15	TRBV27
CASSGQGGRRNIQYF	TGTGCCAGCAGCGGACAGGGGGGTCGGAGGAACATTCAGTACTTC	TRBD1	-	TRBJ2-4	15	TRBV6-6
CASSGGGAGGNQPQHF	TGTGCCAGTAGTGGCGGGGGGGCCGGAGGCAATCAGCCCCAGCATTTT	-	-	TRBJ1-5	16	TRBV19
CASSYGRPTDTQYF	TGTGCCAGCAGTTACGGCAGGCCCACAGATACGCAGTATTTT	-	few	TRBJ2-3	14	TRBV6-2/TRBV6-3
CASSLASTSGTDTQYF	TGTGCCAGCAGCTTAGCGTCCACTAGCGGCACAGATACGCAGTATTTT	TRBD2	-	TRBJ2-3	16	TRBV7-8
CASSQYRDRALEQYF	TGCGCCAGCAGCCAATACCGGGACAGGGCCCTCGAGCAGTACTTC	TRBD1	-	TRBJ2-7	15	TRBV4-3
CASRDRVNTEAFF	TGTGCCAGCAGGGACAGGGTGAACACTGAAGCTTTCTTT	TRBD1	-	TRBJ1-1	13	TRBV6-5
CASSSGLAGGETQYF	TGTGCCAGCAGCTCGGGACTAGCGGGGGGAGAGACCCAGTACTTC	TRBD2	-	TRBJ2-5	15	TRBV7-2
CASSPDREGYNEQFF	TGTGCCAGTAGTCCGGACAGGGAGGGTTACAATGAGCAGTTCTTC	-	-	TRBJ2-1	15	TRBV19
CASSQGGLVGTGELFF	TGCGCCAGCAGCCAAGGCGGACTAGTAGGTACCGGGGAGCTGTTTTTT	TRBD2	-	TRBJ2-2	16	TRBV4-3